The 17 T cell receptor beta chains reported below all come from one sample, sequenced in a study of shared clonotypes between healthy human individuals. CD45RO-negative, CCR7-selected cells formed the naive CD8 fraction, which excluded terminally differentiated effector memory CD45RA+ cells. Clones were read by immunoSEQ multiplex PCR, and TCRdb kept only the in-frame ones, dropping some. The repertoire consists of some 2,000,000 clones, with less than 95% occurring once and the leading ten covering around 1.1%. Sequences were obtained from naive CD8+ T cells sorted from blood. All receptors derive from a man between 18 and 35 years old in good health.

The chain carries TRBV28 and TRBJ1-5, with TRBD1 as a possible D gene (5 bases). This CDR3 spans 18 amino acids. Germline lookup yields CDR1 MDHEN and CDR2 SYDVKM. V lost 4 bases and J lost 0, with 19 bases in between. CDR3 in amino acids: CASSYDFGMGHSNQPQHF. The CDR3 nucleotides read TGTGCCAGCAGTTACGACTTTGGGATGGGGCATAGCAATCAGCCCCAGCATTTT.

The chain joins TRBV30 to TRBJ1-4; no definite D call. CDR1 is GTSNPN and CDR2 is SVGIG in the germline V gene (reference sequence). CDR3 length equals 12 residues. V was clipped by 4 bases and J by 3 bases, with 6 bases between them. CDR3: CAWNYANEKLFF. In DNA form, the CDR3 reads TGTGCCTGGAACTATGCTAATGAAAAACTGTTTTTT.

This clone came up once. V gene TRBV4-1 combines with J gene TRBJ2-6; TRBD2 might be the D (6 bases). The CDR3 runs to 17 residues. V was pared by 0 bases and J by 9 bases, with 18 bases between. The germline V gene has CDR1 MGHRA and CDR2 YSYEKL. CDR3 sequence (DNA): TGCGCCAGCAGCCAAGATTATAGCGGTCTGGGTAACAACGTCCTGACTTTC. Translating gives CASSQDYSGLGNNVLTF.

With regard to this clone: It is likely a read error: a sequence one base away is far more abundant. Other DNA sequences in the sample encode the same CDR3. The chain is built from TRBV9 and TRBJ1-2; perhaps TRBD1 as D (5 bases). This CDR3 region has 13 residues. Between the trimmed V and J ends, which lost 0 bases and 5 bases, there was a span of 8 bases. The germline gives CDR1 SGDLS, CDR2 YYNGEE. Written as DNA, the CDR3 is TGTGCCAGCAGCGTAGGGGGCACGTATGGCTACACCTTC. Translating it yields CASSVGGTYGYTF.

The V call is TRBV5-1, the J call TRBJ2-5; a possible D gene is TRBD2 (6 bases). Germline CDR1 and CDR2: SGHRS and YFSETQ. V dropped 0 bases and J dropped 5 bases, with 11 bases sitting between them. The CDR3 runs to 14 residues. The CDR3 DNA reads TGCGCCAGCAGCTTGGATGGGGCGGGGGAGACCCAGTACTTC. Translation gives CASSLDGAGETQYF.

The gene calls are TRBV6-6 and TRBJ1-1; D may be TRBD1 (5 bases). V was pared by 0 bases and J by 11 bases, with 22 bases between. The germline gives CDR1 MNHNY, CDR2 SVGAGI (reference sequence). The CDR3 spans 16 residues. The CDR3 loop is CASSYSRGYLLGMAFF. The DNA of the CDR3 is TGTGCCAGCAGTTACTCGAGGGGCTATCTGTTGGGGATGGCTTTCTTT.

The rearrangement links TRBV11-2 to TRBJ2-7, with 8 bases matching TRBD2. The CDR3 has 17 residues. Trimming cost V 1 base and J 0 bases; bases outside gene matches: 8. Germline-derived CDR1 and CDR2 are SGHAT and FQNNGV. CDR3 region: CASSLGTGGFSSYEQYF. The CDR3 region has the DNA TGTGCCAGCAGCTTAGGCACGGGGGGGTTTAGCTCCTACGAGCAGTACTTC.

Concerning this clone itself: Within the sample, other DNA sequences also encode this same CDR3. The CDR3 bases are TGTGCCAGCAGCTACGGACAGGGCTCCTACGAGCAGTACTTC. Protein: CASSYGQGSYEQYF. The V gene is TRBV6-5, the J gene TRBJ2-7, with TRBD1 identical over 8 bases. The germline V gene has CDR1 MNHEY and CDR2 SVGAGI. V was pared by 6 bases and J by 0 bases, with 4 bases of the junction left unmatched. The CDR3 runs to 14 residues.

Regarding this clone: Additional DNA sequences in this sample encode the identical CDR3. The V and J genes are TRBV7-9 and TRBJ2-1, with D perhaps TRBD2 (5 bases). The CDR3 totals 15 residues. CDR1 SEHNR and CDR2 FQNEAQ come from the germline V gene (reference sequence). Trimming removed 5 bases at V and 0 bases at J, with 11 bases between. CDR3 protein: CASSPRESSYNEQFF. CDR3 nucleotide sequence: TGTGCCAGCAGCCCAAGGGAGAGCTCCTACAATGAGCAGTTCTTC.

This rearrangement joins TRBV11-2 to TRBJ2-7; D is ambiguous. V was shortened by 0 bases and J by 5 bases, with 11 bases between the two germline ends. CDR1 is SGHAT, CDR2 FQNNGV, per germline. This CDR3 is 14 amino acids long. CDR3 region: CASSLDGVPNEQYF. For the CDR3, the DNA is TGTGCCAGCAGCTTAGATGGGGTTCCCAACGAGCAGTACTTC.

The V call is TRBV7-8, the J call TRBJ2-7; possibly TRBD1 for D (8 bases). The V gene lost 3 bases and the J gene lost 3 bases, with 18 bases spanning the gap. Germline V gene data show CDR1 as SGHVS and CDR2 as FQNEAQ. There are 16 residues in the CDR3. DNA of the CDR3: TGTGCCAGCAGCTTGGAGGACAGGGAGGGCGTCTACGAGCAGTACTTC. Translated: CASSLEDREGVYEQYF.

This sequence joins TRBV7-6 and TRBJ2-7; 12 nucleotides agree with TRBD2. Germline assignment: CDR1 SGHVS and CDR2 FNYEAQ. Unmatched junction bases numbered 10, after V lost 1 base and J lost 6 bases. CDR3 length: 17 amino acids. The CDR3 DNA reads TGTGCCAGCAGCTTAGGACTAGGGCTAGCGGGGGGGCCCGAGCAGTACTTC. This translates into CASSLGLGLAGGPEQYF.

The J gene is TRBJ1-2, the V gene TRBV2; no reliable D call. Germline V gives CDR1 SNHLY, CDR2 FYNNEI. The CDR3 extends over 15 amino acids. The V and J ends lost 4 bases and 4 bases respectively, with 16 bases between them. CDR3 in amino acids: CASSGQVAPSYGYTF. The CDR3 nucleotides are TGTGCCAGCAGTGGGCAGGTCGCTCCTAGCTATGGCTACACCTTC.

CDR3 nucleotides: TGTGCCAGCAGCCCTGGCAGTACCTACGAGCAGTACTTC. Its translation is CASSPGSTYEQYF. The chain is built from TRBV5-4 and TRBJ2-7; D call uncertain. The germline V gene encodes CDR1 SGHNT and CDR2 YYREEE (reference sequence). Deletions cut 4 bases from V and 2 bases from J, with 10 bases between. The CDR3 is 13 residues long.

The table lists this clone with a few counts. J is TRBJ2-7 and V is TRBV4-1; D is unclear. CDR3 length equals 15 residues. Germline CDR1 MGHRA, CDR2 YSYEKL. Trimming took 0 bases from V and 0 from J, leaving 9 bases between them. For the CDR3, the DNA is TGCGCCAGCAGCCAAGAGCGGCATAGCTCCTACGAGCAGTACTTC. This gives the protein CASSQERHSSYEQYF.

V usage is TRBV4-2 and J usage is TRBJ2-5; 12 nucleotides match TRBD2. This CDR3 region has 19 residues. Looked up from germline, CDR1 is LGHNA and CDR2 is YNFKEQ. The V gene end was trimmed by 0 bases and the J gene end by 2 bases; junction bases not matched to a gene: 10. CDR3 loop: CASSQDLTSGGFVQETQYF. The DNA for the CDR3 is TGTGCCAGCAGCCAAGATCTGACTAGCGGGGGCTTTGTACAAGAGACCCAGTACTTC.

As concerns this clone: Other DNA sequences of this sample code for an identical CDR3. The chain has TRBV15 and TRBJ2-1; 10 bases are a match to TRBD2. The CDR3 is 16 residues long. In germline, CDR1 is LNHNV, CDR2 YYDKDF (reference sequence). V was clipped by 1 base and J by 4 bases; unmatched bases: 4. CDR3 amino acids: CATSRGTSGVYNEQFF. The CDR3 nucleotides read TGTGCCACCAGCAGAGGGACTAGCGGAGTGTACAATGAGCAGTTCTTC.